The rows below give T cell receptor beta chains drawn from one sample of a study of blood T cell repertoires in COVID-19. Libraries were prepared by immunoSEQ multiplex PCR; TCRdb keeps only in-frame clonotypes and omits some of them. Seen here are some 200,000 clones, approximately 80% observed once, and the top ten hold 4.5% to 5.5%. The sample taken for sequencing was peripheral blood. These receptors all stem from a woman aged 60-75 years who had recovered from COVID-19. The CDR3 runs from the conserved cysteine through the conserved F or W. Fields, in order: clone size, D gene, V gene, J gene, CDR3 length, CDR3 protein, CDR3 DNA. The D gene is left open where the match is weak. Only part of the rows carry a size: once, few, many, or a class if the clone is expanded.

>NA|TRBD1|TRBV10-3|TRBJ2-7|16
CAIMEGPGQGVYEQYF
TGTGCCATCATGGAAGGTCCGGGACAGGGGGTTTACGAGCAGTACTTC
>NA|NA|TRBV11-2|TRBJ1-1|13
CASSLARSTEAFF
TGTGCCAGCAGCTTAGCCCGGTCGACTGAAGCTTTCTTT
>NA|TRBD2|TRBV4-3|TRBJ2-3|16
CASSQLLAGFGDTQYF
TGCGCCAGCAGCCAACTACTAGCGGGGTTCGGAGATACGCAGTATTTT
>few|NA|TRBV7-8|TRBJ2-2|12
CASSWATGELFF
TGTGCCAGCAGCTGGGCTACCGGGGAGCTGTTTTTT
>once|NA|TRBV5-1|TRBJ1-2|14
CASSFDRRNYGYTF
TGCGCCAGCAGCTTTGATCGGCGGAACTATGGCTACACCTTC
>NA|NA|TRBV9|TRBJ2-2|14
CASSPQVQTGELFF
TGTGCCAGCAGCCCCCAAGTCCAGACCGGGGAGCTGTTTTTT
>NA|NA|TRBV19|TRBJ1-1|14
CASTTRGGDAEAFF
TGTGCCAGTACCACGAGGGGAGGTGACGCTGAAGCTTTCTTT
>NA|TRBD1|TRBV7-2|TRBJ1-2|14
CASSSTGLNYGYTF
TGTGCCAGCAGCTCGACAGGGCTCAACTATGGCTACACCTTC
>NA|NA|TRBV10-1|TRBJ2-5|13
CASSESKRGTQYF
TGCGCCAGCAGTGAGTCTAAACGAGGGACCCAGTACTTC
>NA|TRBD1|TRBV19|TRBJ1-5|15
CASSKGTGGYQPQHF
TGTGCCAGTAGTAAAGGGACAGGGGGGTATCAGCCCCAGCATTTT
>NA|NA|TRBV4-1|TRBJ2-3|16
CASSQGAVPPADTQYF
TGCGCCAGCAGCCAAGGTGCGGTCCCTCCGGCAGATACGCAGTATTTT
>NA|NA|TRBV6-2/TRBV6-3|TRBJ1-1|15
CASSYADSMNTEAFF
TGTGCCAGCAGTTACGCGGACAGTATGAACACTGAAGCTTTCTTT
>NA|NA|TRBV13|TRBJ2-7|14
CASSRRTVDYEQYF
TGTGCCAGCAGCAGGAGGACAGTCGACTACGAGCAGTACTTC
>NA|TRBD1|TRBV12-5|TRBJ1-1|13
CASAGQGNTEAFF
TGTGCTAGTGCCGGACAGGGAAACACTGAAGCTTTCTTT
>NA|NA|TRBV7-9|TRBJ1-2|13
CASSPTGGYGYTF
TGTGCCAGCAGCCCGACAGGCGGATATGGCTACACCTTC
>NA|TRBD1|TRBV10-1|TRBJ1-2|13
CASRGTGQRGYTF
TGCGCCAGCCGAGGGACAGGACAGCGGGGCTACACCTTC
>NA|TRBD1|TRBV4-2|TRBJ2-3|17
CASSPGTGDWGTDTQYF
TGTGCCAGCAGCCCCGGGACAGGGGACTGGGGCACAGATACGCAGTATTTT
>NA|TRBD2|TRBV6-4|TRBJ2-7|15
CASSRPGLTTTEQYF
TGTGCCAGCAGTAGACCGGGACTAACTACTACCGAGCAGTACTTC